The table lists the clone carrying this T cell receptor (beta chain) with many counts. Other DNA sequences in the sample encode the same CDR3. These data are taken from a study of shared clonotypes between healthy human individuals. V gave up 5 bases and J gave up 3 bases, with 4 bases separating them. CDR3 length: 10 amino acids. Germline CDR1 and CDR2: GTSNPN and SVGIG (reference sequence). The genomic DNA of each subset was split evenly across several immunoSEQ plates. TCRdb keeps only in-frame clones here, not all; method: immunoSEQ multiplex PCR. The sample consists of around 440,000 clones, around 77% of them appearing once.

The source is a woman in her 40s in good health. Some clones in this sample may be carry-over from other donors' samples. The sequenced sample was PBMCs. J is TRBJ1-1 and V is TRBV30; no definite D call. The CDR3 DNA follows: TGTGCCTGGGTGTACACTGAAGCTTTCTTT. This encodes CAWVYTEAFF.